This record concerns one TCR beta chain sequence. The antigen is not known. As originally analysed: ImmunoSEQ gave junction-only sequences without quality scores, so filtering differed. Profiling relied on immunoSEQ multiplex PCR, and the TCRdb table lists in-frame clones only, not all of them. The DNA was the basis for D and trimming; V, J and clone size are from that table. The sample contains 900,000 to 1,200,000 clones, 78% of which appear only once. These data originate in a study of shared clonotypes between healthy human individuals. Study observations and caveats: Rarefaction curves obtained for sorted subsets showed sequencing incomplete despite large depth.

The CDR3 is 15 amino acids. Germline-derived CDR1 and CDR2 are MNHEY and SVGAGI. The trim removed 6 bases at V and 9 bases at J, leaving 6 bases unmatched. This sequence was found in a man aged 18 to 29 in good health. Some clones in this sample may be carry-over from other donors' samples. The chain joins TRBV6-5 to TRBJ2-1; 15 bases are a match to TRBD2. The specimen was memory CD4+ T cells from PBMCs. Noted subset: CD45RA-negative fraction. CDR3: CASSGLAGGLGEQFF. In DNA, the CDR3 is TGTGCCAGCAGCGGACTAGCGGGAGGGTTGGGTGAGCAGTTCTTC.